This TCR beta chain is drawn from a study of blood T cell repertoires in COVID-19. About the study: COVID-19 samples, acute and convalescent, were from the United States, Italy and Spain.

Per the original methods: Amplifying reference gene primers gave estimates of nucleated cell counts. Clones were read by immunoSEQ multiplex PCR, and TCRdb kept only the in-frame ones, dropping some. Clonal size and the V and J genes are those of that table, whereas D and trimming came from the DNA. The sample has around 220,000 clones, over 80% seen once. The table lists this clone with a count of one. The germline gives CDR1 SGHAT, CDR2 FQNNGV. The CDR3 spans 18 residues. V shed 2 bases, J shed 9 bases, and the junction held 14 bases outside the gene matches. Cohorts were based on clinical histories the participants reported.

The receptor was isolated from a woman aged 18-29 years who had recovered from COVID-19. The sequenced material came from PBMCs or T cells enriched from blood (not recorded which). The V call is TRBV11-2, the J call TRBJ2-1; 12 nucleotides line up with TRBD2. The chain's CDR3 is CASSLLASGRAGLVEQFF. The CDR3 bases are TGTGCCAGCAGCTTATTGGCTAGCGGGAGGGCCGGGTTAGTTGAGCAGTTCTTC.